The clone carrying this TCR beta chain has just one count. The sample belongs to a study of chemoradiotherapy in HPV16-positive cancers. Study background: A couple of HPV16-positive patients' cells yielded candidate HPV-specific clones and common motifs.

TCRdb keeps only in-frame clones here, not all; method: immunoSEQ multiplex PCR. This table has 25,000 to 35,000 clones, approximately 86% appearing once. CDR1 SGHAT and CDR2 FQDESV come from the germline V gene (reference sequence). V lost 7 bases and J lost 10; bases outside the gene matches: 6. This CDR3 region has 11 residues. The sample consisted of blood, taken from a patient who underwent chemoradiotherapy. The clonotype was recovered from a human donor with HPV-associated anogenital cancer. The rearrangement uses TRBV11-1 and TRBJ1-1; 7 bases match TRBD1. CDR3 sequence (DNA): TGTGCCAGCACCGCAGGGGGGGGAGCTTTCTTT. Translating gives CASTAGGGAFF. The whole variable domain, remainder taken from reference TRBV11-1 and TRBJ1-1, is EAEVAQSPRYKITEKSQAVAFWCDPISGHATLYWYRQILGQGPELLVQFQDESVVDDSQLPKDRFSAERLKGVDSTLKIQPAELGDSAMYLCASTAGGGAFFGQGTRLTVV.